This T cell receptor beta chain is drawn from a study of cytomegalovirus exposure and HLA in healthy donors. Turning to the study itself: A subsequent analysis reported that the 120 validation repertoires were produced on the same platform that had also been used for the roughly 670 first-cohort repertoires. Overall study results and limits: Later, an analysis found that TCR clusters from the first cohort tended to co-occur in the approximately 130 validation repertoires. Cytomegalovirus-associated TCR beta chains were listed, numbering over 150.

Some clones are missing from TCRdb's copy, which holds only in-frame ones; the method was immunoSEQ multiplex PCR. The profile shows 300,000 to 400,000 clones, approximately 88% of them singletons. The CDR3 spans 15 residues. The junction had 6 bases not matched to a gene; V was cut back by 1 base and J by 4 bases. Germline V CDR1 and CDR2: LGHNT, FRNRAP. Points on this clone: The antigen remains undetermined.

The sequence derives from a man in his thirties or forties in good health and CMV-seronegative. This chain links TRBV12-5 with TRBJ1-2; 7 nucleotides agree with TRBD1. Sequenced sample: PBMCs. CDR3 nucleotide sequence: TGTGCTAGTGGTTTGGGAGGACAGGCCCCCTATGGCTACACCTTC. Protein sequence: CASGLGGQAPYGYTF. The variable domain in full, completed from reference TRBV12-5 and TRBJ1-2, reads DARVTQTPRHKVTEMGQEVTMRCQPILGHNTVFWYRQTMMQGLELLAYFRNRAPLDDSGMPKDRFSAEMPDATLATLKIQPSEPRDSAVYFCASGLGGQAPYGYTFGSGTRLTVV.